The rows below give T cell receptor beta chains drawn from one sample of a study of cytomegalovirus exposure and HLA in healthy donors. Repertoires were generated with immunoSEQ multiplex PCR, while TCRdb's copy carries only in-frame clones and drops some. The sample carries some 140,000 clones, around 80% recorded once. Sequencing was performed on PBMCs. The source of these receptors is a middle-aged man in good health and CMV-seropositive. The CDR3 runs from the conserved cysteine through the conserved F or W. D genes are given only for firm matches. The size of a clone is reported for some rows only, either as once, few or many, or as a class for expanded clones.

j_gene	abundance	v_gene	d_gene	CDR3aa	CDR3nt
TRBJ2-1	NA	TRBV28	NA	CASSLYTSPPYNEQFF	TGTGCCAGCAGTTTATACACTAGCCCTCCCTACAATGAGCAGTTCTTC
TRBJ2-1	NA	TRBV19	TRBD2	CASSMWTSGRRGRDEQFF	TGTGCCAGTAGTATGTGGACTAGCGGGAGAAGGGGTAGGGATGAGCAGTTCTTC
TRBJ2-6	NA	TRBV5-1	TRBD1	CASSLEPRGNIVLTF	TGCGCCAGCAGCTTGGAGCCCAGGGGGAACATCGTCCTGACTTTC
TRBJ1-6	NA	TRBV28	NA	CASSLFQGMEDSPLHF	TGTGCCAGCAGTTTATTCCAGGGGATGGAGGACTCACCCCTCCACTTT
TRBJ2-7	once	TRBV6-6	NA	CASRALSGVDEQYF	TGTGCCAGCAGGGCGCTTAGCGGAGTAGACGAGCAGTACTTC
TRBJ2-1	few	TRBV29-1	TRBD1	CSVYTPRTGLNEQFF	TGCAGCGTCTATACCCCTAGGACAGGGCTCAATGAGCAGTTCTTC
TRBJ2-3	NA	TRBV5-1	TRBD2	CASSYLGTSGASTDTQYF	TGCGCCAGCAGTTACCTAGGGACTAGCGGAGCTAGCACAGATACGCAGTATTTT
TRBJ2-5	NA	TRBV6-6	NA	CASSYLQFGETQYF	TGTGCCAGCAGTTACTTACAGTTTGGGGAGACCCAGTACTTC
TRBJ2-7	NA	TRBV4-2	NA	CASSREKIRYEQYF	TGTGCCAGCAGCAGGGAGAAGATCCGCTACGAGCAGTACTTC
TRBJ2-1	few	TRBV2	TRBD2	CASSSSGRGPSYNEQFF	TGTGCCAGCAGCTCTAGCGGGAGGGGGCCTTCCTACAATGAGCAGTTCTTC
TRBJ2-7	once	TRBV6-5	TRBD2	CASTTGGEQYF	TGTGCCAGCACCACGGGGGGCGAGCAGTACTTC
TRBJ2-3	NA	TRBV30	TRBD2	CALTSGRTDTQYF	TGTGCCCTAACTAGCGGTCGCACAGATACGCAGTATTTT
TRBJ2-1	NA	TRBV29-1	NA	CSGSGGSYVDEQFF	TGCAGCGGGTCAGGGGGGTCCTACGTGGATGAGCAGTTCTTC
TRBJ2-2	NA	TRBV18	TRBD1	CASSTQGAHTGELFF	TGTGCCAGCTCAACGCAGGGGGCCCACACCGGGGAGCTGTTTTTT
TRBJ1-6	NA	TRBV11-2	NA	CASSLERRSPLHF	TGTGCCAGCAGCCTGGAGAGGCGTTCACCCCTCCACTTT
TRBJ1-1	NA	TRBV28	NA	CASSLTVNTEAFF	TGTGCCAGCAGTCTGACAGTGAACACTGAAGCTTTCTTT
TRBJ2-3	NA	TRBV6-1	NA	CASSDREYTTDTQYF	TGTGCCAGCAGTGACCGGGAGTATACCACAGATACGCAGTATTTT
TRBJ1-1	once	TRBV6-1	NA	CASSEMEGFTEAFF	TGTGCCAGCAGTGAAATGGAGGGGTTCACTGAAGCTTTCTTT
TRBJ2-7	NA	TRBV28	NA	CAGSQAYEQYF	TGTGCCGGCAGCCAAGCTTACGAGCAGTACTTC
TRBJ2-7	NA	TRBV5-1	TRBD2	CASSSHLAGGPDEQYF	TGCGCCAGCAGCTCGCACCTAGCGGGAGGGCCGGATGAGCAGTACTTC
TRBJ1-4	NA	TRBV28	NA	CASSFWSNRGGLKEKLFF	TGTGCCAGCAGTTTCTGGTCTAATAGGGGGGGGTTGAAGGAAAAACTGTTTTTT
TRBJ2-3	NA	TRBV11-2	TRBD2	CASSLGLAGPRTDTQYF	TGTGCCAGCAGCTTAGGACTAGCGGGACCCCGCACAGATACGCAGTATTTT
TRBJ2-3	NA	TRBV5-4	NA	CASSFSGGRTDTQYF	TGTGCCAGCAGCTTCTCGGGGGGCCGCACAGATACGCAGTATTTT
TRBJ1-4	NA	TRBV28	NA	CASSSTGTTNEKLFF	TGTGCCAGCAGTTCCACCGGGACAACTAATGAAAAACTGTTTTTT
TRBJ1-1	once	TRBV6-1	NA	CASSDIAGKDTEAFF	TGTGCCAGCAGTGACATAGCCGGAAAGGACACTGAAGCTTTCTTT
TRBJ2-7	few	TRBV9	NA	CASSPGGSRHYEQYF	TGTGCCAGCAGCCCGGGGGGCTCTAGGCACTACGAGCAGTACTTC
TRBJ1-1	NA	TRBV5-6	NA	CASSLTANTEAFF	TGTGCCAGCAGCTTGACAGCGAACACTGAAGCTTTCTTT
TRBJ1-5	NA	TRBV6-1	TRBD1	CASSVDREVDQPQHF	TGTGCCAGCAGCGTCGACAGGGAGGTTGACCAGCCCCAGCATTTT
TRBJ1-4	NA	TRBV2	NA	CASSVDGVNEKLFF	TGTGCCAGCAGTGTTGACGGGGTCAATGAAAAACTGTTTTTT
TRBJ2-6	NA	TRBV2	NA	CASRLQGSGANVLTF	TGTGCCAGCAGACTTCAGGGATCTGGGGCCAACGTCCTGACTTTC
TRBJ2-7	NA	TRBV13	NA	CASSPSSSYEQYF	TGTGCCAGCAGCCCGTCTAGCTCCTACGAGCAGTACTTC
TRBJ2-1	NA	TRBV6-5	NA	CASMGQGRYNEQFF	TGTGCCAGCATGGGGCAGGGGCGCTACAATGAGCAGTTCTTC
TRBJ2-7	NA	TRBV5-5	TRBD1	CASSAGTGDYEQYF	TGTGCCAGCAGCGCGGGGACAGGGGATTACGAGCAGTACTTC
TRBJ2-3	NA	TRBV18	NA	CASSPGAQSTDTQYF	TGTGCCAGCTCACCAGGGGCGCAAAGCACAGATACGCAGTATTTT
TRBJ1-3	NA	TRBV11-3	NA	CASSPGNSGNTIYF	TGTGCCAGCAGCCCAGGGAACTCTGGAAACACCATATATTTT
TRBJ2-3	few	TRBV6-1	NA	CASSEVQVSTDTQYF	TGTGCCAGCAGTGAAGTCCAGGTCAGCACAGATACGCAGTATTTT